The entry below gives a single T cell receptor beta chain sequence along with its context. This clonotype was recorded a few times. There is no known antigen for this receptor. No quality values exist for individual bases; no much larger clone is one base distant. Systemically healthy Caucasian individuals from Russia, 35 to 50 in total and aged about 6 to 95 years, were included as donors. Each donor gave 9 to 10 milliliters of peripheral blood, collected into EDTA-treated Vacutainer tubes. PBMCs were isolated by Ficoll-Paque density-gradient centrifugation, with at least 6.5 million obtained per sample. Trizol reagent was used to extract total RNA from PBMCs, with at least 5 micrograms per sample. The percentages of naive CD45RAhigh/CD27high T cells were determined by flow cytometry on a PBMC aliquot from every donor. The sample is drawn from a study of blood T cells in healthy people across ages (dated by TCRdb to between 2014 and 2017). Broadly, across the study: Template switching captured roughly one uniquely barcoded TCR beta cDNA molecule per two T cells in model experiments. Age-related changes in TCR beta repertoire diversity were measured in the study by deep sequencing normalized with unique cDNA molecular identifiers. For two donors (one aged 18 to 30 and one aged 80 or older), the study analyzed two additional independent replicas of 1 million unique cDNA reads from the same blood draw. To avoid experimental bias, donors of different ages were distributed randomly across sequencing lanes. Four age groups were formed from the donors: young (average roughly 15 years), middle-aged (less than 40), aged (approximately 60) and long-lived (roughly 81). Summary of the overall study and its limitations: Because profiling used bulk unsorted PBMCs, naive and antigen-experienced compartments could not be compared conclusively. Compared with the aged group, more naive CD4+ T cells, fewer expanded clones and increased TCR diversity were shown by the long-lived group, suggesting age selection. Observed TCR beta diversity per million T cells fell roughly linearly with age, and a significant reduction was already apparent by age around 40. Donor CMV infection status was unknown, potentially confounding age-related changes in expanded clonotypes. Estimates of total diversity based on one million sequenced T cells were regarded as lower bounds and as underestimates. Observed TCR beta diversity correlated strongly with the percentage of naive T cells measured by flow cytometry.

Receptor libraries were prepared by 5' RACE. Sequencing instrument: Illumina HiSeq 2500. A second PCR of about 7 to 12 cycles was performed with a sample-barcoded 5' primer and a J-beta primer mix. A unique molecular identifier was introduced onto each TCR beta cDNA molecule by a template-switch 5' adaptor carrying 12 random nucleotides. Each sample yielded at least 3 million CDR3-containing paired-end reads. The Mint cDNA synthesis kit, primed by a TRBC-specific oligonucleotide, was used to synthesize first-strand cDNA from all RNA. Following uracil-DNA glycosylase treatment, a first 18-cycle PCR with universal primers M1SS and BC2_uni_R was performed on all cDNA. The authors' pipeline ran thus. For normalization, 1 million high-quality reads, each with a distinct molecular identifier, were randomly selected from each sample. Instead of being binned into consensus sequences, reads that shared molecular identifiers were thrown out. CDR3 identification, clonotype clustering and error correction used MiTCR with a Q25 quality threshold and the strictest error-elimination algorithm. A nonparametric unseen species model with Euler transformation was used to estimate lower-bound total TCR beta diversity. Through fastp at Q25 and MiXCR, TCRdb rebuilt clones from the public reads, retaining in-frame beta chains. Records with the same CDR3 protein are collapsed into one entry carrying the most frequent genes and DNA. It is TCRdb's table, rather than the study itself, that gives the V and J calls and clone size. The sample table shows 1 million to 1.2 million distinct CDR3 sequences, and approximately 38% are seen once. The top ten constitute under 15% of the sample.

Between the V and J ends, shortened by 2 bases and 2 bases respectively, the junction contains 15 bases. The germline V gene (reference sequence) gives CDR1 as SEHNR and CDR2 as FQNEAQ. Taken from cysteine to phenylalanine, the CDR3 has 16 residues. Here the CDR3 DNA is all that survives: 48 bases in frame from base 1. Sequences were obtained from blood. This chain is built from TRBV7-9 and TRBJ1-2; the D region possibly corresponds to TRBD1 (5 bases align). This receptor was taken from a man aged 18 to 30 in good health. The CDR3 protein: CASSLPLGTDNYGYTF. The nucleotide sequence reads as follows: TGTGCCAGCAGCTTACCCCTGGGGACTGACAACTATGGCTACACCTTC.